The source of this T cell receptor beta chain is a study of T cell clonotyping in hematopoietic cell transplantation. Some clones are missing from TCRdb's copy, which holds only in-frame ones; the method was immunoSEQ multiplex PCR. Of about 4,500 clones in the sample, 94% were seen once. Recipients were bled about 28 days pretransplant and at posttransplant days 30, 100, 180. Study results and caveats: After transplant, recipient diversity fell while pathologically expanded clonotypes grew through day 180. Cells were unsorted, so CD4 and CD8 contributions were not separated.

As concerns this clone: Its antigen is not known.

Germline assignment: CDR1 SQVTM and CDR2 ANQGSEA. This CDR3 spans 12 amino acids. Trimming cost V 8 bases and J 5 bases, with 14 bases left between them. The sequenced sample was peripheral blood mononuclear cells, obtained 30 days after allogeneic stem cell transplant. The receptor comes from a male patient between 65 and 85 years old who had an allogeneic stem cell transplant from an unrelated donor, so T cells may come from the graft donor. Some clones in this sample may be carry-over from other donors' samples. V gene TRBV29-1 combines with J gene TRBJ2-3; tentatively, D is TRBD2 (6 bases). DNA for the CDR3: TGCAGCTCCCCGGGAGTAGAAGATACGCAGTATTTT. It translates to CSSPGVEDTQYF.